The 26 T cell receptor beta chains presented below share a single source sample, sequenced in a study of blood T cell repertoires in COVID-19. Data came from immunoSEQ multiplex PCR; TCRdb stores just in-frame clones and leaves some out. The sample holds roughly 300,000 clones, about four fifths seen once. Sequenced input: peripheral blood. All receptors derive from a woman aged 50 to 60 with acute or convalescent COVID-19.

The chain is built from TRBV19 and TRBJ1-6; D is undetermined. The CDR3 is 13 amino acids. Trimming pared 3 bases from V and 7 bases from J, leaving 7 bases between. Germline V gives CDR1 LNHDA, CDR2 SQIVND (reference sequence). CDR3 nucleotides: TGTGCCAGTAGTATCGGGGTCAATTCACCCCTCCACTTT. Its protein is CASSIGVNSPLHF. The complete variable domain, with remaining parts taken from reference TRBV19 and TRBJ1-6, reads DGGITQSPKYLFRKEGQNVTLSCEQNLNHDAMYWYRQDPGQGLRLIYYSQIVNDFQKGDIAEGYSVSREKKESFPLTVTSAQKNPTAFYLCASSIGVNSPLHFGNGTRLTVT.

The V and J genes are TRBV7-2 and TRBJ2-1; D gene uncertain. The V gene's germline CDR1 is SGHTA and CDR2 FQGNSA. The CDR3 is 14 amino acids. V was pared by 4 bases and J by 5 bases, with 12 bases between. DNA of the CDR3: TGTGCCAGCAGCTCGAGAGCAACTGACAATGAGCAGTTCTTC. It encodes CASSSRATDNEQFF.

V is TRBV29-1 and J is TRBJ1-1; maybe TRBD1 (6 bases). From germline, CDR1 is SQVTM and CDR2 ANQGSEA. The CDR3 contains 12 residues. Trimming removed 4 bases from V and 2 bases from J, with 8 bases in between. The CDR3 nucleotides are TGCAGCGTTGGGGGGCTTAACACTGAAGCTTTCTTT. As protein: CSVGGLNTEAFF.

The CDR3 DNA follows: TGTGCCAGCAGCTTAGGACAGGAAGGGGAGACCCAGTACTTC. Its protein is CASSLGQEGETQYF. The chain links TRBV7-8 to TRBJ2-5; possibly TRBD1 for D (6 bases). There are 14 residues in the CDR3. V shed 1 base and J shed 5 bases, with 11 bases lying between them. Per the germline V gene, CDR1 is SGHVS and CDR2 is FQNEAQ.

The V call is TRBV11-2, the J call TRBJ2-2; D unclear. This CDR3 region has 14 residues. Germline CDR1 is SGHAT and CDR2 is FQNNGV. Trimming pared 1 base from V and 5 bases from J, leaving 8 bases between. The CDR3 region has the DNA TGTGCCAGCAGCTTAGCCAGAACAACCGGGGAGCTGTTTTTT. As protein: CASSLARTTGELFF.

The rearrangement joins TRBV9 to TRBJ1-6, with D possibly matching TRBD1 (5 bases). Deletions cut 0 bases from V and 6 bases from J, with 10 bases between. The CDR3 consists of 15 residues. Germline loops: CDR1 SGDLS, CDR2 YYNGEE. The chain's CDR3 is CASSVVGGFNSPLHF. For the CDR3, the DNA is TGTGCCAGCAGCGTAGTGGGGGGATTTAATTCACCCCTCCACTTT.

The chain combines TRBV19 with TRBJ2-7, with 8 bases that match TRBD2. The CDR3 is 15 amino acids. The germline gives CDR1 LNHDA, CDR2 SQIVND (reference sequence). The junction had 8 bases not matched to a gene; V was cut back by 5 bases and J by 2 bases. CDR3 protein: CASSSTGGPPYEQYF. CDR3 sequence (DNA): TGTGCCAGTAGTTCAACGGGAGGGCCCCCCTACGAGCAGTACTTC. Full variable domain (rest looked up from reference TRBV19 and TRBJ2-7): DGGITQSPKYLFRKEGQNVTLSCEQNLNHDAMYWYRQDPGQGLRLIYYSQIVNDFQKGDIAEGYSVSREKKESFPLTVTSAQKNPTAFYLCASSSTGGPPYEQYFGPGTRLTVT.

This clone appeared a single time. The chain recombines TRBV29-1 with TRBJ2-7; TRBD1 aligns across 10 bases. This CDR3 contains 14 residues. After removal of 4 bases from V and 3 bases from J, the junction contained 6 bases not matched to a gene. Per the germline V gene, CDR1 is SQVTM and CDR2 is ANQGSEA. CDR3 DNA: TGCAGCGTTGTACAAGGGACAGGGGACTACGAGCAGTACTTC. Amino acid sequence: CSVVQGTGDYEQYF.

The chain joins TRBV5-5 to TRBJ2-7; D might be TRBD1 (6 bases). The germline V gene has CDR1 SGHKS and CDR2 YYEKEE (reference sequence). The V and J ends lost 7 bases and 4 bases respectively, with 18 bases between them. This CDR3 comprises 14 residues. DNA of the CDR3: TGTGCCAGCCGTACAGGGCTAATCGTTTACGAGCAGTACTTC. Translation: CASRTGLIVYEQYF.

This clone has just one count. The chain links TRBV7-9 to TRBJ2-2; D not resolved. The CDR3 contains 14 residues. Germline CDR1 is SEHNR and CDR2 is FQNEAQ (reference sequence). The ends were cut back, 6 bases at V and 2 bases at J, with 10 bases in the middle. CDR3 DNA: TGTGCCAGCAGTACAGAGTATAACACCGGGGAGCTGTTTTTT. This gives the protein CASSTEYNTGELFF. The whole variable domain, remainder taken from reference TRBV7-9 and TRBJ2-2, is DTGVSQNPRHKITKRGQNVTFRCDPISEHNRLYWYRQTLGQGPEFLTYFQNEAQLEKSRLLSDRFSAERPKGSFSTLEIQRTEQGDSAMYLCASSTEYNTGELFFGEGSRLTVL.

CDR3 coding DNA: TGTGCCAGCGCGGAGTCCCGGAGCACTGAAGCTTTCTTT. Translated: CASAESRSTEAFF. The rearrangement links TRBV2 to TRBJ1-1; no firm D call. The germline V gene encodes CDR1 SNHLY and CDR2 FYNNEI. The CDR3 has 13 residues. V was trimmed by 8 bases and J by 4 bases, leaving 14 bases between them.

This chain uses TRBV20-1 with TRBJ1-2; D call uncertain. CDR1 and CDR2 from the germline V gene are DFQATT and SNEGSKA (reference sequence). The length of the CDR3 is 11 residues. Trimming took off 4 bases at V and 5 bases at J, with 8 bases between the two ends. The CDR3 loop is CSAKHTYGYTF. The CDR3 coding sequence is TGCAGTGCTAAGCATACTTATGGCTACACCTTC.

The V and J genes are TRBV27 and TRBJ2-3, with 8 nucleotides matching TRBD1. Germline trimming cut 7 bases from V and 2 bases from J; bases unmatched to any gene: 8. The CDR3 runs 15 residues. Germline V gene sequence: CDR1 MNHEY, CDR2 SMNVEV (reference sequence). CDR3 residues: CASKPTGQDTDTQYF. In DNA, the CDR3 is TGTGCCAGCAAACCTACGGGACAGGACACAGATACGCAGTATTTT.

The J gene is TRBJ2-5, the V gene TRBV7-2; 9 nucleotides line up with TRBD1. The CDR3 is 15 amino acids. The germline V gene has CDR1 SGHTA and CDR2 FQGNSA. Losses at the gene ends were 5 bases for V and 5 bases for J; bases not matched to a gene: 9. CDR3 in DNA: TGTGCCAGCAGCCAGACCGGGACAGGGACGGAGACCCAGTACTTC. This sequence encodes CASSQTGTGTETQYF. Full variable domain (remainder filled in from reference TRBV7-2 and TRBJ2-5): GAGVSQSPSNKVTEKGKDVELRCDPISGHTALYWYRQSLGQGLEFLIYFQGNSAPDKSGLPSDRFSAERTGGSVSTLTIQRTQQEDSAVYLCASSQTGTGTETQYFGPGTRLLVL.

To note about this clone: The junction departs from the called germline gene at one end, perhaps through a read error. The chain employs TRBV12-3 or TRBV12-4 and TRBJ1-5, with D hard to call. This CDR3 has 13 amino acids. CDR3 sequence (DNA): TGTGCCAGCAGTTTAGGTAGCGATCAGCCCCAGCATTTT. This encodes CASSLGSDQPQHF.

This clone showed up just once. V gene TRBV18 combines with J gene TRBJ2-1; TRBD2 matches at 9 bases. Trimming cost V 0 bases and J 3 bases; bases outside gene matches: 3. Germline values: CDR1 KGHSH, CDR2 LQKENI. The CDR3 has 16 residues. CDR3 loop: CASSPPRLAVYNEQFF. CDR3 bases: TGTGCCAGCTCACCACCTAGACTAGCGGTCTACAATGAGCAGTTCTTC.

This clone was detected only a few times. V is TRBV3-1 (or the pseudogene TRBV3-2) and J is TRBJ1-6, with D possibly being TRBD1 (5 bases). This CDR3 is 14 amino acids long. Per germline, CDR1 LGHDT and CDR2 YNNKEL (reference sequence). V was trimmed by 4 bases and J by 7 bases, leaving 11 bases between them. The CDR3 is CASSPTVSNSPLHF. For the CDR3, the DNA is TGTGCCAGCAGCCCGACAGTTTCAAATTCACCCCTCCACTTT.

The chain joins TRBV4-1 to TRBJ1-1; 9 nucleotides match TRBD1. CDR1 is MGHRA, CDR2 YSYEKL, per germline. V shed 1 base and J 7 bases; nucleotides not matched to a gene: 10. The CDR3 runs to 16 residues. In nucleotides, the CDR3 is TGCGCCAGCAGCCAAGCCTATGACAGGGGGTCAGGTGAAGCTTTCTTT. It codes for CASSQAYDRGSGEAFF.

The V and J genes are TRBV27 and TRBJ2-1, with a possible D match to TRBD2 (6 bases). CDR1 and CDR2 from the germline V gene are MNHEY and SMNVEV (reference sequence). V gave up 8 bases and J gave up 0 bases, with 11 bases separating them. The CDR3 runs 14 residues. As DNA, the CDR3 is TGTGCCAGCCGGGGAGGTAGCTCCTACAATGAGCAGTTCTTC. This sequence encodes CASRGGSSYNEQFF.

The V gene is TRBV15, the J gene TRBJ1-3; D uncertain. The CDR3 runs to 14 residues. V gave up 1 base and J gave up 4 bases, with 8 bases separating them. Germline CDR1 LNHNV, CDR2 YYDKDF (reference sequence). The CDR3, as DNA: TGTGCCACCAGCAGAGGAGGGCTCGGAAACACCATATATTTT. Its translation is CATSRGGLGNTIYF. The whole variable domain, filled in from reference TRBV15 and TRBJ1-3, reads DAMVIQNPRYQVTQFGKPVTLSCSQTLNHNVMYWYQQKSSQAPKLLFHYYDKDFNNEADTPDNFQSRRPNTSFCFLDIRSPGLGDTAMYLCATSRGGLGNTIYFGEGSWLTVV.

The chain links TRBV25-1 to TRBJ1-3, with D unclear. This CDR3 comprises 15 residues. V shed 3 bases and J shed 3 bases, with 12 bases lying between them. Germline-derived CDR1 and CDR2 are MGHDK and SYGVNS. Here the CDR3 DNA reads TGTGCCAGCAGTGACATCCGAGGCGATGGAAACACCATATATTTT. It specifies CASSDIRGDGNTIYF.

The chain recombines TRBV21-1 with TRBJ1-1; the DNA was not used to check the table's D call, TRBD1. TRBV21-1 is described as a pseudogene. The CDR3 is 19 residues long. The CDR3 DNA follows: TGTGCCAGCAGCAAAGAACGGGCCTTACAGGGGGCGCAGGACACTGAAGCTTTCTTT. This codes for CASSKERALQGAQDTEAFF.

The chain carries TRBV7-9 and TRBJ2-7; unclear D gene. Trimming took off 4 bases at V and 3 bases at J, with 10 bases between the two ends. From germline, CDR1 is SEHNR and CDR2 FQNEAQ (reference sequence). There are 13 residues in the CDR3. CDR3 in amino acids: CASSSFLNYEQYV. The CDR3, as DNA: TGTGCCAGCAGCTCATTTCTAAACTACGAGCAGTACGTC.

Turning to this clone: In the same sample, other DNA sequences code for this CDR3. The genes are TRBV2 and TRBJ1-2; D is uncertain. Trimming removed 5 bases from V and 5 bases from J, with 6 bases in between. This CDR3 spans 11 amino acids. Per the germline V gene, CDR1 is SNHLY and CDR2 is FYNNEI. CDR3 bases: TGTGCCAGCAGTACGGGGTATGGCTACACCTTC. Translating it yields CASSTGYGYTF. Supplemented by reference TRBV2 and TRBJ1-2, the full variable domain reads EPEVTQTPSHQVTQMGQEVILRCVPISNHLYFYWYRQILGQKVEFLVSFYNNEISEKSEIFDDQFSVERPDGSNFTLKIRSTKLEDSAMYFCASSTGYGYTFGSGTRLTVV.

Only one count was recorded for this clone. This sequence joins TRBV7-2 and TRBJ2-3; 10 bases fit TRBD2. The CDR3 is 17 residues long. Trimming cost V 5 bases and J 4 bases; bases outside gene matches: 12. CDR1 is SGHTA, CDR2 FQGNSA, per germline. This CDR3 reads CASSPEKRGGRADTQYF. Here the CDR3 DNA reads TGTGCCAGCAGCCCCGAGAAGCGGGGGGGCCGGGCAGATACGCAGTATTTT.

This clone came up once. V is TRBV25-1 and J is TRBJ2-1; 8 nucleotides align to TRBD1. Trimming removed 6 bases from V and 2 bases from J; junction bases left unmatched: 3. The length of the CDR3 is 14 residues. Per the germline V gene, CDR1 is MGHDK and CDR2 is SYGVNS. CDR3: CASRAGQAYNEQFF. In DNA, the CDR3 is TGTGCCAGCAGGGCGGGACAGGCCTACAATGAGCAGTTCTTC.